The 22 T cell receptor beta chains presented below share a single source sample, sequenced in a study of blood T cell repertoires in COVID-19. Only in-frame clones appear in the TCRdb table, and some are missing; sequencing was by immunoSEQ multiplex PCR. The top ten clones hold roughly 22% of a sample with tens of thousands of clones, about 80% of them seen once. Sequences were obtained from peripheral blood. These receptors came from an older man with active or convalescent COVID-19.

This clone was seen ten or more times. V is TRBV27 and J is TRBJ2-1; perhaps TRBD2 as D (5 bases). The CDR3 covers 11 residues. Trimming took off 7 bases at V and 9 bases at J, with 10 bases between the two ends. Germline CDR1 reads MNHEY; CDR2 reads SMNVEV (reference sequence). CDR3 residues: CASTISGEQFF. The CDR3 nucleotides read TGTGCCAGCACCATAAGCGGTGAGCAGTTCTTC.

This chain connects TRBV10-3 to TRBJ1-2; no clear D gene. Trimming left V 3 bases short and J 4 bases short, with 9 bases between. The CDR3 is made up of 13 amino acids. Per the germline V gene, CDR1 is ENHRY and CDR2 is SYGVKD. For the CDR3, the DNA is TGTGCCATCAGTGATCTCCGGGGCTATGGCTACACCTTC. As protein: CAISDLRGYGYTF.

The gene calls are TRBV24-1 and TRBJ2-2; the D is unclear. This CDR3 is 14 amino acids long. Germline CDR1 reads KGHDR; CDR2 reads SFDVKD. Trimming pared 3 bases from V and 7 bases from J, leaving 11 bases between. The CDR3 DNA sequence: TGTGCCACCAGTGATGCCGCGGAAATCGGGGAGCTGTTTTTT. It specifies CATSDAAEIGELFF.

The chain recombines TRBV7-6 with TRBJ1-3; 9 bases agree with TRBD1. V shed 4 bases, J shed 0 bases, and the junction held 7 bases outside the gene matches. Germline-derived CDR1 and CDR2 are SGHVS and FNYEAQ. This CDR3 has 17 amino acids. The CDR3 is CASSSGTGSYSGNTIYF. The CDR3 DNA follows: TGTGCCAGCAGCTCCGGGACAGGGTCTTACTCTGGAAACACCATATATTTT.

The chain has TRBV5-1 and TRBJ2-3; 12 nucleotides line up with TRBD2. CDR3 length: 17 residues. With V trimmed by 4 bases and J by 5 bases, 11 bases remained unmatched. Germline V lookup: CDR1 SGHRS, CDR2 YFSETQ. Written as DNA, the CDR3 is TGCGCCAGCAGCGAGAGGCTAGCGGGGGGGCCTGGAGATACGCAGTATTTT. This codes for CASSERLAGGPGDTQYF. Variable domain in full (rest from reference TRBV5-1 and TRBJ2-3): KAGVTQTPRYLIKTRGQQVTLSCSPISGHRSVSWYQQTPGQGLQFLFEYFSETQRNKGNFPGRFSGRQFSNSRSEMNVSTLELGDSALYLCASSERLAGGPGDTQYFGPGTRLTVL.

CDR3 region: CASSLGGRGTNEKLFF. The CDR3 DNA is TGTGCCAGCAGCTTAGGGGGTAGGGGTACAAATGAAAAACTGTTTTTT. The chain recombines TRBV7-2 with TRBJ1-4; maybe TRBD1 (5 bases). The V end lost 1 base, the J end lost 5 bases, and 14 bases lay between the germline ends. The CDR3 is 16 residues long. CDR1 and CDR2 (germline): SGHTA, FQGNSA. The full variable domain, with the rest looked up from reference TRBV7-2 and TRBJ1-4, is GAGVSQSPSNKVTEKGKDVELRCDPISGHTALYWYRQSLGQGLEFLIYFQGNSAPDKSGLPSDRFSAERTGGSVSTLTIQRTQQEDSAVYLCASSLGGRGTNEKLFFGSGTQLSVL.

The V gene is TRBV24-1, the J gene TRBJ2-5; D possibly corresponds to TRBD1 (6 bases). Trimming pared 0 bases from V and 4 bases from J, leaving 14 bases between. The germline V gene has CDR1 KGHDR and CDR2 SFDVKD. This CDR3 comprises 16 residues. The CDR3 bases are TGTGCCACCAGTGATTTGAGGGGGTCGGGGTCAGAGACCCAGTACTTC. Protein: CATSDLRGSGSETQYF.

The rearrangement joins TRBV28 to TRBJ1-1; 8 bases match TRBD1. The ends lost 6 bases at V and 0 bases at J; junction bases unmatched: 9. Germline V gene data show CDR1 as MDHEN and CDR2 as SYDVKM. The CDR3 has 16 residues. The CDR3 region has the DNA TGTGCCAGCAGGGGAGCAACAGGGGGACTGAACACTGAAGCTTTCTTT. This translates into CASRGATGGLNTEAFF.

The V gene is TRBV5-1, the J gene TRBJ2-3; D is uncertain. Deletions cut 5 bases from V and 2 bases from J, with 21 bases between. This CDR3 is 17 amino acids long. Germline V gene sequence: CDR1 SGHRS, CDR2 YFSETQ. CDR3 coding DNA: TGCGCCAGCAGTCCACGGCCCTTCGAGGTCTCCACAGATACGCAGTATTTT. Encoded protein: CASSPRPFEVSTDTQYF.

The rearrangement links TRBV9 to TRBJ1-5; no clear D. The CDR3 sequence is 13 residues long. The V and J ends lost 2 bases and 7 bases respectively, with 10 bases between them. Germline CDR1 and CDR2: SGDLS and YYNGEE. CDR3 region: CASSVLPGQPQHF. CDR3 DNA: TGTGCCAGCAGCGTCCTCCCGGGGCAGCCCCAGCATTTT.

V gene TRBV5-8 combines with J gene TRBJ2-3; D gene ambiguous. V dropped 0 bases and J dropped 2 bases, with 4 bases sitting between them. CDR3 length equals 13 residues. Per germline, CDR1 SGHTS and CDR2 YDEGEE. The CDR3 loop reads CASSLVLTDTQYF. The CDR3 bases are TGTGCCAGCAGCTTGGTCCTCACAGATACGCAGTATTTT.

Comment on this clone: Germline and junction disagree at one end, which may indicate a read error. The chain uses TRBV6-5 and TRBJ2-1; TRBD2 aligns across 7 bases. CDR1 is MNHEY, CDR2 SVGAGI, per germline. The CDR3 totals 14 residues. The CDR3 reads CASTYGGFRNEQFF. DNA for the CDR3: TGTGCCAGCACTTACGGGGGGTTTCGCAATGAGCAGTTCTTC.

The chain employs TRBV28 and TRBJ1-1, with D hard to call. CDR3 length: 14 residues. CDR1 and CDR2 from the germline V gene are MDHEN and SYDVKM. V lost 3 bases, J lost 6 bases, and 14 bases lay in between. CDR3 residues: CASSFGIEGSEAFF. Written as DNA, the CDR3 is TGTGCCAGCAGTTTCGGGATCGAGGGTTCTGAAGCTTTCTTT.

This chain joins TRBV19 and TRBJ1-6; D is possibly TRBD1 (6 bases). The CDR3 is 24 residues long. V was cut by 4 bases and J by 10 bases, with 44 bases left in between. Germline lookup yields CDR1 LNHDA and CDR2 SQIVND (reference sequence). DNA of the CDR3: TGTGCCAGTAGTACGGGTCACGGACAGCTAAAATCTTCACTGGCGGGCCCATATCCCTCACCCCTCCACTTT. Protein sequence: CASSTGHGQLKSSLAGPYPSPLHF.

The genes are TRBV9 and TRBJ1-2; D might be TRBD1 (6 bases). CDR1 SGDLS and CDR2 YYNGEE come from the germline V gene. V lost 4 bases to trimming and J lost 6 bases, with 19 bases between them. CDR3 size: 15 residues. The CDR3 sequence: CASSLMLQGADGYTF. In DNA, the CDR3 is TGTGCCAGCAGCCTTATGCTACAGGGTGCGGATGGCTACACCTTC.

J is TRBJ2-7 and V is TRBV27, with D possibly matching TRBD2 (6 bases). The germline V gene has CDR1 MNHEY and CDR2 SMNVEV (reference sequence). V lost 4 bases and J lost 7, with 14 bases in between. The length of the CDR3 is 13 residues. In DNA, the CDR3 is TGTGCCAGCAGTTCGACAGCCGCGGGAGAGCAGTACTTC. It is translated as CASSSTAAGEQYF.

V and J are TRBV20-1 and TRBJ1-1; D not resolved. CDR3 size: 13 residues. Germline V gene lookup returns CDR1 DFQATT and CDR2 SNEGSKA (reference sequence). Trimming removed 3 bases at V and 0 bases at J, with 8 bases between. Here the CDR3 reads CSASWHMNTEAFF. For the CDR3, the DNA is TGCAGTGCTAGTTGGCACATGAACACTGAAGCTTTCTTT.

This clone showed up just a few times. This sequence joins TRBV21-1 and TRBJ1-3; the table's D call TRBD1 went unverified against the DNA. TRBV21-1 is termed a pseudogene. This CDR3 spans 19 amino acids. The CDR3 DNA reads TGTGCCAGCAGCAAAGACGGGACAGGGATCATACTTTCTGGAAACACCATATATTTT. Residues: CASSKDGTGIILSGNTIYF.

This clone has only a few counts. This CDR3 reads CASSFGLGGTGELFF. In DNA form, the CDR3 reads TGTGCCAGCAGTTTTGGACTAGGAGGCACCGGGGAGCTGTTTTTT. The chain has TRBV11-2 and TRBJ2-2, with 7 bases matching TRBD2. Germline trimming cut 6 bases from V and 4 bases from J; bases unmatched to any gene: 8. CDR1 and CDR2 (germline): SGHAT, FQNNGV. The CDR3 consists of 15 residues.

This chain links TRBV4-3 with TRBJ2-7; 10 bases match TRBD2. Losses at the gene ends were 0 bases for V and 1 base for J; bases not matched to a gene: 12. This CDR3 is 19 amino acids long. In germline, CDR1 is LGHNA, CDR2 YSLEER. The CDR3: CASSQDLATSGPRSYEQYF. In DNA, the CDR3 is TGCGCCAGCAGCCAAGATCTCGCGACTAGCGGGCCTAGGTCCTACGAGCAGTACTTC.

The chain has TRBV15 and TRBJ2-5, with D perhaps TRBD2 (5 bases). V shed 5 bases and J shed 5 bases, with 18 bases lying between them. Germline values: CDR1 LNHNV, CDR2 YYDKDF (reference sequence). The CDR3 runs 15 residues. CDR3 in amino acids: CATSSGPGVMETQYF. The CDR3 nucleotides are TGTGCCACCAGCTCTGGACCCGGGGTTATGGAGACCCAGTACTTC.

The chain carries TRBV6-5 and TRBJ2-3, with D possibly matching TRBD1 (6 bases). V lost 5 bases and J lost 1, with 13 bases in between. Germline V gives CDR1 MNHEY, CDR2 SVGAGI. CDR3 length: 15 residues. The CDR3 DNA reads as TGTGCCAGCAGTCTACAGGGAACTGGCACAGATACGCAGTATTTT. This sequence encodes CASSLQGTGTDTQYF.